The clone carrying this T cell receptor beta chain has ten or more counts. No antigen is known for it. The data originate from a study of T-cell memory formation after mild COVID-19. The CDR3 spans 12 residues. V shed 5 bases, J shed 5 bases, and the junction held 1 base outside the gene matches. The V gene's germline CDR1 is SGHAT and CDR2 FQNNGV. General study results and limits: The appearance of some responding clones in pre-infection memory suggested that cross-reactive memory joined. CD4+ contracting clones were mainly CM and EM; CD8+ ones, EMRA.

One entry per CDR3 protein, called by TCRdb with MiXCR from the 5' RACE reads. The table records around 250,000 distinct CDR3 sequences, roughly 17% of them present only once. This sequence originates from a man in his late teens or twenties who had mild COVID-19 (a few samples of this study predate the infection). Cell type and time point are not known. This chain connects TRBV11-2 to TRBJ2-5; 8 positions match TRBD1. The specimen was PBMCs or a T cell subset sorted from them (not recorded which). CDR3 coding DNA: TGTGCCAGCAGCCGGGACAGGGAGACCCAGTACTTC. Translating it yields CASSRDRETQYF.